The 23 T cell receptor beta chains given below trace back to one sample, sequenced in a study of T cell responses to AZD1222 COVID-19 vaccine. Profiling relied on immunoSEQ multiplex PCR, and the TCRdb table lists in-frame clones only, not all of them. This table has 110,000 to 150,000 clones, about 87% appearing once. Material: peripheral blood, obtained on day 0 of AZD1222 vaccination. These TCRs come from an adult in good health.

J is TRBJ2-1 and V is TRBV19; D is ambiguous. Trimming took 7 bases from V and 10 from J, leaving 11 bases between them. The CDR3 consists of 11 residues. CDR1 and CDR2 (germline): LNHDA, SQIVND (reference sequence). The CDR3 nucleotides read TGTGCCAGTAAAGGGCGGAAGGAGCAGTTCTTC. Amino acids: CASKGRKEQFF.

The chain links TRBV5-4 to TRBJ1-4, with D perhaps matching TRBD1 (5 bases). This CDR3 is 15 amino acids long. Between the trimmed V and J ends, which lost 4 bases and 7 bases, there was a span of 17 bases. Germline loops: CDR1 SGHNT, CDR2 YYREEE (reference sequence). The CDR3 loop reads CASSPRAGGGEKLFF. DNA of the CDR3: TGTGCCAGCAGCCCGCGGGCCGGGGGAGGTGAAAAACTGTTTTTT.

This clone occurred once. This chain joins TRBV27 and TRBJ1-2; possibly TRBD1 for D (6 bases). The length of the CDR3 is 16 residues. Germline assignment: CDR1 MNHEY and CDR2 SMNVEV (reference sequence). The V and J ends lost 11 bases and 8 bases respectively, with 30 bases between them. DNA of the CDR3: TGTGCCTCCCACCCCGGGACAAGTGTATCTCCCCGAGGCTACACCTTC. Encoded protein: CASHPGTSVSPRGYTF.

The CDR3 sequence: CASSYAETGQVYNEQFF. The CDR3 nucleotides read TGTGCCAGCAGTTACGCGGAAACGGGACAGGTCTACAATGAGCAGTTCTTC. The rearrangement links TRBV6-2 or TRBV6-3 to TRBJ2-1; 8 bases fit TRBD1. The CDR3 extends over 17 amino acids. Germline V lookup: CDR1 MNHEY, CDR2 SVGEGT. The V segment lost 2 bases and the J segment 3 bases; nucleotides outside the gene matches: 9.

This sequence joins TRBV6-2 or TRBV6-3 and TRBJ2-1; possible D gene TRBD2, 6 bases. Germline CDR1 is MNHEY and CDR2 is SVGEGT. With 7 bases removed from V and 7 bases from J, the gap between germline ends came to 26 bases. The CDR3 sequence is 17 residues long. The CDR3 reads CASIPTSGGMGWNEQFF. The CDR3 DNA sequence: TGTGCCAGCATCCCTACCAGTGGCGGGATGGGTTGGAATGAGCAGTTCTTC.

This chain joins TRBV5-5 and TRBJ1-3; 11 bases fit TRBD1. Losses at the gene ends were 4 bases for V and 4 bases for J; bases not matched to a gene: 7. The CDR3 loop spans 16 amino acids. Germline CDR1 reads SGHKS; CDR2 reads YYEKEE (reference sequence). The CDR3 region is CASSRGTGGTGNTIYF. In DNA, the CDR3 is TGTGCCAGCAGCCGTGGGACAGGGGGGACGGGAAACACCATATATTTT. Full variable domain (outside the CDR3, taken from reference TRBV5-5 and TRBJ1-3): DAGVTQSPTHLIKTRGQQVTLRCSPISGHKSVSWYQQVLGQGPQFIFQYYEKEERGRGNFPDRFSARQFPNYSSELNVNALLLGDSALYLCASSRGTGGTGNTIYFGEGSWLTVV.

The chain's CDR3 is CASSARGRSGNTIYF. As DNA, the CDR3 is TGTGCCAGCAGCGCCAGGGGGCGCAGTGGAAACACCATATATTTT. The gene calls are TRBV9 and TRBJ1-3; 8 nucleotides agree with TRBD1. Per the germline V gene, CDR1 is SGDLS and CDR2 is YYNGEE. CDR3 length: 15 residues. V was pared by 3 bases and J by 3 bases, with 5 bases of the junction left unmatched.

This chain uses TRBV19 with TRBJ1-4; 9 bases align to TRBD1. The CDR3 runs to 15 residues. V gave up 5 bases and J gave up 7 bases; unmatched junction bases: 8. Germline assignment: CDR1 LNHDA and CDR2 SQIVND (reference sequence). CDR3 sequence reads: CASSASGQGGEKLFF. In DNA, the CDR3 is TGTGCCAGTAGTGCTTCGGGACAGGGAGGTGAAAAACTGTTTTTT.

V gene TRBV6-5 combines with J gene TRBJ2-7; TRBD1 matches at 8 bases. The germline CDR1 and CDR2 sequences are MNHEY and SVGAGI. The length of the CDR3 is 16 residues. Unmatched junction bases numbered 9, after V lost 0 bases and J lost 5 bases. The CDR3 sequence: CASSYSRDRFGDEQYF. CDR3 DNA: TGTGCCAGCAGTTACTCCCGGGACAGGTTTGGGGACGAGCAGTACTTC.

In its sample, this clone was seen a few times. J is TRBJ2-7 and V is TRBV7-3; perhaps TRBD2 as D (6 bases). The CDR3 has 15 amino acids. Germline lookup yields CDR1 SGHTA and CDR2 FQGTGA. Trimming cost V 2 bases and J 4 bases, with 15 bases left between them. DNA of the CDR3: TGTGCCAGCAGCTTATCTCCGGGGGATGCGTACGAGCAGTACTTC. This translates into CASSLSPGDAYEQYF.

This clone was counted between two and nine times. The rearrangement links TRBV13 to TRBJ2-5; 8 bases fit TRBD2. The CDR3 sequence is 17 residues long. Germline V CDR1 and CDR2: PRHDT, FYEKMQ (reference sequence). Unmatched junction bases numbered 8, after V lost 0 bases and J lost 2 bases. The chain's CDR3 is CASSLGVLAGTQETQYF. The CDR3 nucleotides read TGTGCCAGCAGCTTAGGCGTCCTAGCGGGCACTCAAGAGACCCAGTACTTC.

The gene calls are TRBV12-1 and TRBJ1-5; the table calls TRBD1, which could not be checked here. TRBV12-1 is a recognized pseudogene. The CDR3 runs to 17 residues. CDR3 region: CASSWGGRTGSNQPQHF. Written as DNA, the CDR3 is TGTGCCAGCAGCTGGGGAGGTCGGACAGGAAGCAATCAGCCCCAGCATTTT.

The chain joins TRBV19 to TRBJ1-3, with no clear D. The CDR3 contains 11 residues. Germline values: CDR1 LNHDA, CDR2 SQIVND (reference sequence). Trimming pared 5 bases from V and 8 bases from J, leaving 7 bases between. Here the CDR3 reads CASSGSDTIYF. CDR3 nucleotide sequence: TGTGCCAGTAGTGGGTCGGACACCATATATTTT.

The genes are TRBV27 and TRBJ1-2, with a possible D match to TRBD1 (6 bases). The CDR3 has 14 amino acids. Germline V CDR1 and CDR2: MNHEY, SMNVEV (reference sequence). The V end was cut by 6 bases, the J end by 6 bases, with 17 bases between. The CDR3 region is CASSNLGGFDGYTF. In DNA, the CDR3 is TGTGCCAGCAGCAACCTTGGGGGCTTTGATGGCTACACCTTC.

This chain connects TRBV2 to TRBJ2-2, with D possibly matching TRBD1 (6 bases). V lost 5 bases and J 3 bases, leaving 19 bases between the germline ends. Germline V lookup: CDR1 SNHLY, CDR2 FYNNEI. The CDR3 covers 17 residues. CDR3 sequence: CASSRGTALRDTGELFF. As DNA, the CDR3 is TGTGCCAGCAGTAGGGGGACGGCATTGAGGGACACCGGGGAGCTGTTTTTT.

The chain recombines TRBV6-6 with TRBJ1-2; possible D gene TRBD1, 6 bases. Germline V gene sequence: CDR1 MNHNY, CDR2 SVGAGI (reference sequence). The CDR3 sequence is 12 residues long. Trimming removed 5 bases from V and 7 bases from J, with 11 bases in between. CDR3 DNA sequence: TGTGCCAGCAGTGGGGACACCAGTGGCTACACCTTC. Protein product: CASSGDTSGYTF.

The rearrangement links TRBV4-2 to TRBJ2-1; the D gene is possibly TRBD2 (5 bases). The V end lost 0 bases, the J end lost 0 bases, and 9 bases lay between the germline ends. The germline V gene has CDR1 LGHNA and CDR2 YNFKEQ. CDR3 length: 16 amino acids. The CDR3 loop reads CASSQETTPSYNEQFF. The CDR3 bases are TGTGCCAGCAGCCAAGAGACTACGCCCTCCTACAATGAGCAGTTCTTC.

V usage is TRBV29-1 and J usage is TRBJ2-2; no clear D gene. CDR3 length equals 13 residues. Looked up from germline, CDR1 is SQVTM and CDR2 is ANQGSEA. Trimming left V 2 bases short and J 1 base short, with 5 bases between. The CDR3 loop reads CSVERLNTGELFF. CDR3 bases: TGCAGCGTTGAACGGCTGAACACCGGGGAGCTGTTTTTT.

The chain uses TRBV30 and TRBJ1-5; D is possibly TRBD1 (5 bases). Looked up from germline, CDR1 is GTSNPN and CDR2 is SVGIG (reference sequence). The CDR3 contains 12 residues. V lost 3 bases and J lost 6, with 9 bases in between. CDR3 in DNA: TGTGCCTGGAGCCGGGACGGTCAGCCCCAGCATTTT. Translating it yields CAWSRDGQPQHF.

This clone appeared once. The chain employs TRBV9 and TRBJ1-4, with D possibly being TRBD1 (6 bases). Germline-derived CDR1 and CDR2 are SGDLS and YYNGEE. This CDR3 is built from 16 residues. V lost 1 base, J lost 3 bases, and 13 bases lay in between. The chain's CDR3 is CASSVRGGASNEKLFF. The CDR3 DNA follows: TGTGCCAGCAGCGTAAGAGGGGGGGCTTCTAATGAAAAACTGTTTTTT.

This clone was observed a single time. This chain joins TRBV7-2 and TRBJ2-5; the D gene is possibly TRBD2 (6 bases). Germline CDR1 and CDR2: SGHTA and FQGNSA. The V and J ends lost 7 bases and 3 bases respectively, with 12 bases between them. The CDR3 has 13 residues. This CDR3 is CASNVGGEETQYF. In nucleotides, the CDR3 is TGTGCCAGCAACGTAGGAGGGGAAGAGACCCAGTACTTC. Complete variable domain (other parts from reference TRBV7-2 and TRBJ2-5): GAGVSQSPSNKVTEKGKDVELRCDPISGHTALYWYRQSLGQGLEFLIYFQGNSAPDKSGLPSDRFSAERTGGSVSTLTIQRTQQEDSAVYLCASNVGGEETQYFGPGTRLLVL.

The rearrangement uses TRBV2 and TRBJ1-1; D might be TRBD1 (5 bases). V was pared by 4 bases and J by 1 base, with 10 bases between. In germline, CDR1 is SNHLY, CDR2 FYNNEI. The CDR3 runs 14 residues. This chain's CDR3 is CASSVEGRNTEAFF. The CDR3, as DNA: TGTGCCAGCAGTGTAGAGGGGAGGAACACTGAAGCTTTCTTT.

This sequence joins TRBV19 and TRBJ2-4, with TRBD1 identical over 7 bases. Germline V CDR1 and CDR2: LNHDA, SQIVND (reference sequence). Trimming at V came to 7 bases and at J to 1 base, leaving 10 bases not matched to a gene. The CDR3 extends over 16 amino acids. Here the CDR3 DNA reads TGTGCCAGTAAGAGCGTACAGGGGAAGGCCAAAAACATTCAGTACTTC. Its translation is CASKSVQGKAKNIQYF. The variable domain in full, completed from reference TRBV19 and TRBJ2-4, reads DGGITQSPKYLFRKEGQNVTLSCEQNLNHDAMYWYRQDPGQGLRLIYYSQIVNDFQKGDIAEGYSVSREKKESFPLTVTSAQKNPTAFYLCASKSVQGKAKNIQYFGAGTRLSVL.